This is a list of T cell receptor beta chains from one sample in a study of PD-1 blockade in mismatch repair-deficient tumors. Here immunoSEQ multiplex PCR was the method, and the copy in TCRdb shows in-frame clones only, minus some. The data contain around 100,000 clones, 70% to 80% of them singletons. The input for sequencing was peripheral blood, taken 60 weeks after starting pembrolizumab. The receptor source for this set is an adult with mismatch repair-deficient cancer. Each CDR3 is given with its conserved first and last residue. D genes are given only for firm matches. Rows may omit the clone size; those that give it use once, few, many or a size class.

clone_size: -; v_call: TRBV9; d_call: -; j_call: TRBJ2-3; cdr3_nt: TGTGCCAGCAGCGTAGAGGCCTTCTTCACAGATACGCAGTATTTT; cdr3_aa: CASSVEAFFTDTQYF
clone_size: -; v_call: TRBV12-5; d_call: TRBD2; j_call: TRBJ2-2; cdr3_nt: TGTGCTAGTGGACCTCCGACTAGCGGGTACACCGGGGAGCTGTTTTTT; cdr3_aa: CASGPPTSGYTGELFF
clone_size: few; v_call: TRBV11-2; d_call: -; j_call: TRBJ1-2; cdr3_nt: TGTGCCAGCAGCTTAACGGAAGCAAACTATGGCTACACCTTC; cdr3_aa: CASSLTEANYGYTF
clone_size: -; v_call: TRBV11-3; d_call: -; j_call: TRBJ1-1; cdr3_nt: TGTGCCAGCAGCTTATACAGGAACACTGAAGCTTTCTTT; cdr3_aa: CASSLYRNTEAFF
clone_size: -; v_call: TRBV4-1; d_call: -; j_call: TRBJ2-2; cdr3_nt: TGCGCCAGCAGCTCTACGGTTGCGAACACCGGGGAGCTGTTTTTT; cdr3_aa: CASSSTVANTGELFF
clone_size: once; v_call: TRBV9; d_call: -; j_call: TRBJ1-5; cdr3_nt: TGTGTCAGCAGCGCCGGAGTAGGGCAGCCCCAGCATTTT; cdr3_aa: CVSSAGVGQPQHF
clone_size: -; v_call: TRBV5-6; d_call: -; j_call: TRBJ1-3; cdr3_nt: TGTGCCAGCAGCGTACAGGGCTCTGGAAACACCATATATTTT; cdr3_aa: CASSVQGSGNTIYF
clone_size: few; v_call: TRBV5-1; d_call: -; j_call: TRBJ2-7; cdr3_nt: TGCGCCAGCAGCTTGGCCTACGAGCAGTACTTC; cdr3_aa: CASSLAYEQYF
clone_size: -; v_call: TRBV18; d_call: TRBD2; j_call: TRBJ2-7; cdr3_nt: TGTGCCAGCTCGAGCAACGGGAGGGAGGAAAACGAGCAGTACTTC; cdr3_aa: CASSSNGREENEQYF
clone_size: -; v_call: TRBV25-1; d_call: TRBD1; j_call: TRBJ1-2; cdr3_nt: TGTGCCAGCAGTGAGAGGACAGGGTCTATCTACTATGGCTACACCTTC; cdr3_aa: CASSERTGSIYYGYTF
clone_size: -; v_call: TRBV19; d_call: TRBD2; j_call: TRBJ2-7; cdr3_nt: TGTGCCAGTAGTATAGTAGCGGGACGCGACGAGCAGTACTTC; cdr3_aa: CASSIVAGRDEQYF
clone_size: -; v_call: TRBV11-3; d_call: TRBD2; j_call: TRBJ2-5; cdr3_nt: TGTGCCAGCAGCTTAGAGAGCGCGGGAGGGTATCGTCGGGAGACCCAGTACTTC; cdr3_aa: CASSLESAGGYRRETQYF
clone_size: -; v_call: TRBV19; d_call: TRBD2; j_call: TRBJ2-2; cdr3_nt: TGTGCCAGTACTATGGGACTAGCGGGCCTTTACACCGGGGAGCTGTTTTTT; cdr3_aa: CASTMGLAGLYTGELFF
clone_size: -; v_call: TRBV7-6; d_call: -; j_call: TRBJ2-7; cdr3_nt: TGTGCCAGCAGCCCAAGTACAGGGTCGGCCTACGAGCAGTACTTC; cdr3_aa: CASSPSTGSAYEQYF
clone_size: -; v_call: TRBV25-1; d_call: -; j_call: TRBJ1-1; cdr3_nt: TGTGCCAGCAGTGAGGGGGGATGGGTCCGGACTGAAGCTTTCTTT; cdr3_aa: CASSEGGWVRTEAFF
clone_size: many; v_call: TRBV15; d_call: -; j_call: TRBJ1-2; cdr3_nt: TGTGCCACCAGCAGAGAAGGCTGGACCGAGGAGGGCTACACCTTC; cdr3_aa: CATSREGWTEEGYTF
clone_size: -; v_call: TRBV27; d_call: -; j_call: TRBJ1-2; cdr3_nt: TGTGCCAGCAGTCCTAATGGCCAAAATGGTCTTGGCTACACCTTC; cdr3_aa: CASSPNGQNGLGYTF
clone_size: -; v_call: TRBV19; d_call: -; j_call: TRBJ1-1; cdr3_nt: TGTGCCAGTAGTATCATGGGCGAGGCTTTCTTT; cdr3_aa: CASSIMGEAFF
clone_size: -; v_call: TRBV7-9; d_call: -; j_call: TRBJ1-1; cdr3_nt: TGTGCCAGCAGCTGGGGGGGGCCGAACACTGAAGCTTTCTTT; cdr3_aa: CASSWGGPNTEAFF
clone_size: -; v_call: TRBV7-2; d_call: -; j_call: TRBJ2-7; cdr3_nt: TGTGCCAGCAGCTTAGCAGGGCCCCCATCCTACGAGCAGTACTTC; cdr3_aa: CASSLAGPPSYEQYF